This is a list of T cell receptor beta chains from one sample in a study of OX40 agonist ivuxolimab in advanced cancers. This table comes from immunoSEQ multiplex PCR, and its TCRdb copy is limited to in-frame clones, with some not included. This table has 43,000 or so clones, around 87% appearing once. Sequencing was performed on CD4+ or CD8+ T cells sorted from blood, taken in a trial of the OX40 agonist ivuxolimab. The receptors were gathered from an adult with an advanced solid tumor such as melanoma, head and neck, liver or kidney cancer. CDR3s include the opening cysteine and the closing phenylalanine or tryptophan. Clone sizes are given selectively: once, few, many, or a class where the clone is expanded.

clone size	V gene	J gene	CDR3 protein
NA	TRBV6-4	TRBJ1-5	CASRPGYSNQPQHF
NA	TRBV7-9	TRBJ2-5	CASSLMGRGRQETQYF
NA	TRBV19	TRBJ2-1	CATGGRSNEQFF
NA	TRBV19	TRBJ2-3	CASSVLASTDTQYF
NA	TRBV5-1	TRBJ2-1	CASSSGLASNEQFF
NA	TRBV9	TRBJ2-5	CASTIPGGQETQYF
NA	TRBV19	TRBJ2-1	CASKDRGRNEQFF
NA	TRBV2	TRBJ2-1	CASSDGWGGEQFF
NA	TRBV2	TRBJ2-7	CASGKGDLGYEQYF
NA	TRBV6-5	TRBJ1-1	CASRVTGKNTEAFF
NA	TRBV7-2	TRBJ2-1	CASRHRGTEQFF
few	TRBV7-9	TRBJ1-5	CASSSPDRGGSNQPQHF
NA	TRBV6-5	TRBJ2-1	CASYRGGQYNNEQFF
NA	TRBV5-8	TRBJ1-5	CASSLGDRGGEPQHF
few	TRBV15	TRBJ2-1	CATSSPRDRQFF
NA	TRBV19	TRBJ2-4	CASSAGGGRTKNIQYF
NA	TRBV30	TRBJ1-4	CAWSVGQGDEKLFF
NA	TRBV5-1	TRBJ2-3	CASTATGLATIYEQYF
NA	TRBV7-9	TRBJ2-7	CASSLASSSYEQYF
NA	TRBV19	TRBJ2-1	CASSLLGSYNEQFF
NA	TRBV30	TRBJ2-2	CAWSSQGWGAVTGELFF
NA	TRBV2	TRBJ1-3	CASSLTGEVGNTIYF
NA	TRBV19	TRBJ1-2	CASSMGGTNYGYTF
NA	TRBV2	TRBJ2-3	CASSELGIAGDTQYF
NA	TRBV21-1	TRBJ2-7	CASLLGGQRCYEQYF
NA	TRBV2	TRBJ2-3	CASSGTSGRGDTQYF
once	TRBV7-9	TRBJ2-1	CASNYPGQGAYEQFF
once	TRBV11-2	TRBJ1-2	CASSSLRGRNYGYTF
NA	TRBV9	TRBJ2-3	CASSVLPRADTQYF
NA	TRBV4-1	TRBJ2-4	CASSHIAGGENIQYF
NA	TRBV5-4	TRBJ2-7	CASSRDLYEQYF
NA	TRBV5-4	TRBJ1-2	CASGTSGYGYTF
NA	TRBV13	TRBJ2-2	CASRVGSWSGELFF
NA	TRBV10-3	TRBJ1-2	CAISESGYGYTF
NA	TRBV11-2	TRBJ2-3	CASSLGDLGYTQYF
NA	TRBV9	TRBJ2-1	CASSASAGLRDEQFF
NA	TRBV5-1	TRBJ1-4	CASSLGGTNEKLFF
NA	TRBV2	TRBJ1-3	CASSSTVAGNTIYF
NA	TRBV6-1	TRBJ2-5	CASSDSGLGEQYF
NA	TRBV14	TRBJ2-1	CASSQRVGRGSYNEQFF
few	TRBV6-6	TRBJ2-7	CASSSGTSIEQYF
NA	TRBV19	TRBJ2-7	CASSSRAPSYEQYF
NA	TRBV6-5	TRBJ2-7	CASSYSLASYEQYF
NA	TRBV11-2	TRBJ2-7	CASSLEPGGVRGYEQYF
few	TRBV6-1	TRBJ1-4	CASETGATNEKLFF
NA	TRBV19	TRBJ2-3	CASSIGASGGSDTQYF
NA	TRBV6-1	NA	CASSDGTADYEQYF
NA	TRBV10-3	TRBJ1-1	CAISESNRGGTEAFF
few	TRBV2	TRBJ2-7	CASSTGIEQYF
NA	TRBV5-4	TRBJ1-1	CASSLALNTEAFF
NA	TRBV28	TRBJ1-6	CASIDQKGLPLHF
NA	TRBV5-1	TRBJ2-3	CASSEGQGASDTQYF
NA	TRBV6-1	NA	CASRGRWSSYEQYF
NA	TRBV28	TRBJ2-7	CASSSGSLTYEQYF
NA	TRBV9	TRBJ2-3	CASSLRGGADTQYF
NA	TRBV11-2	TRBJ2-2	CASSPRTGGSGELFF
NA	TRBV19	TRBJ1-1	CASSLQGNTEAFF
NA	TRBV6-5	TRBJ1-5	CASSPYSGNQPQHF
NA	TRBV6-4	TRBJ2-2	CASRGIPGELFF